This TCR beta chain stems from a study of blood T cell repertoires in COVID-19. Study-wide context: Material from acute and convalescent COVID-19 was sourced from the United States, Italy and Spain. In each case, the material was cDNA or gDNA derived from T cells, B-cell-depleted T cells, or PBMCs.

CDR1 SGHNT and CDR2 YYREEE come from the germline V gene (reference sequence). Deletions cut 2 bases from V and 6 bases from J, with 8 bases between. This CDR3 has 12 amino acids. Source study methods: Reference gene primer amplification in the assay estimated nucleated cell counts. Data came from immunoSEQ multiplex PCR; TCRdb stores just in-frame clones and leaves some out. D and trimming come from the DNA, and the V and J calls and clone size come from that table. The sample has roughly 100,000 clones, approximately 77% seen once. The source is a woman of 80 years or more with acute or convalescent COVID-19. The V and J genes are TRBV5-4 and TRBJ1-2; D may be TRBD1 (6 bases). Sequenced material: peripheral blood. CDR3 nucleotide sequence: TGTGCCAGCAGCTTCCACAGGGATGGCTACACCTTC. Translated: CASSFHRDGYTF. Using reference TRBV5-4 and TRBJ1-2 for the parts outside the CDR3, the full variable domain is ETGVTQSPTHLIKTRGQQVTLRCSSQSGHNTVSWYQQALGQGPQFIFQYYREEENGRGNFPPRFSGLQFPNYSSELNVNALELDDSALYLCASSFHRDGYTFGSGTRLTVV.